Listed here are 12 T cell receptor beta chains from one sample, sequenced in a study of shared clonotypes between healthy human individuals. The assay was immunoSEQ multiplex PCR, and TCRdb's table has in-frame clones only and misses some. The sample contains about 980,000 clones, over 60% of which appear only once. The sequencing input was memory CD4+ T cells sorted from blood. The sample's subset: CD45RA-negative fraction. The receptors come from a man aged 18 to 30 in good health.

The rearrangement joins TRBV2 to TRBJ1-4; 8 nucleotides agree with TRBD1. Trimming removed 3 bases from V and 8 bases from J; junction bases left unmatched: 5. This CDR3 has 14 residues. Germline values: CDR1 SNHLY, CDR2 FYNNEI. CDR3: CASSEDRVVEKLFF. The CDR3 DNA sequence: TGTGCCAGCAGTGAGGACAGGGTAGTCGAAAAACTGTTTTTT. Looking up the rest from reference TRBV2 and TRBJ1-4 gives the full variable domain: EPEVTQTPSHQVTQMGQEVILRCVPISNHLYFYWYRQILGQKVEFLVSFYNNEISEKSEIFDDQFSVERPDGSNFTLKIRSTKLEDSAMYFCASSEDRVVEKLFFGSGTQLSVL.

V and J are TRBV2 and TRBJ1-2; 9 bases map to TRBD1. V shed 3 bases and J 5 bases; nucleotides not matched to a gene: 7. The CDR3 totals 15 residues. Looked up from germline, CDR1 is SNHLY and CDR2 is FYNNEI. The CDR3 DNA follows: TGTGCCAGCAGTGATACAGGGGGCGGCGGATATGGCTACACCTTC. As protein: CASSDTGGGGYGYTF.

This clone turned up a few times. This chain joins TRBV5-4 and TRBJ2-7; perhaps D is TRBD1 or TRBD2 (6 bases each). Germline CDR1 and CDR2: SGHNT and YYREEE (reference sequence). The CDR3 sequence is 15 residues long. The V end lost 5 bases, the J end lost 1 base, and 16 bases lay between the germline ends. CDR3 coding DNA: TGTGCCAGCAGACCCGGGGGCGAGACATCCTACGAGCAGTACTTC. Protein sequence: CASRPGGETSYEQYF.

The CDR3 DNA reads as TGTGCCAGCAGCTTGGGACAGGCGACGAACACTGAAGCTTTCTTT. The encoded protein is CASSLGQATNTEAFF. The chain uses TRBV11-2 and TRBJ1-1; 8 nucleotides match TRBD1. J gave up 1 base and V 3 bases, and 4 bases lay outside the gene matches. The CDR3 totals 15 residues. The germline V gene has CDR1 SGHAT and CDR2 FQNNGV.

This clone was observed a few times. The chain has TRBV23-1 and TRBJ2-7; D perhaps matches TRBD1 (5 bases). TRBV23-1 is identified as an open reading frame with a role that is uncertain. The CDR3 length is 15 residues. V gave up 0 bases and J gave up 2 bases, with 11 bases separating them. CDR3 DNA: TGCGCCAGCAGTCAATCTCGACAGATCCCCTACGAGCAGTACTTC. This sequence encodes CASSQSRQIPYEQYF.

The chain recombines TRBV7-6 with TRBJ2-3; 9 bases fit TRBD2. The V gene's germline CDR1 is SGHVS and CDR2 FNYEAQ. The CDR3 is 15 residues long. J lost 5 bases, V lost 5 bases, and 8 bases had no gene match. This chain's CDR3 is CASSQRGGAGDTQYF. Written as DNA, the CDR3 is TGTGCCAGCAGCCAACGCGGGGGGGCAGGAGATACGCAGTATTTT.

This rearrangement joins TRBV5-1 to TRBJ2-7; TRBD1 matches at 7 bases. V lost 5 bases, J lost 0 bases, and 11 bases stayed unmatched. The CDR3 sequence is 16 residues long. Germline V gene data show CDR1 as SGHRS and CDR2 as YFSETQ. CDR3 bases: TGCGCCAGCAGTGGTAAGTCGGGACAGAGCTCCTACGAGCAGTACTTC. Translating gives CASSGKSGQSSYEQYF.

V usage is TRBV10-3 and J usage is TRBJ1-3; D not certain. The CDR3 is 15 residues long. Germline V gene data show CDR1 as ENHRY and CDR2 as SYGVKD. The V and J ends lost 2 bases and 4 bases respectively, with 12 bases between them. CDR3 protein: CAISEDPRSGNTIYF. The DNA for the CDR3 is TGTGCCATCAGTGAGGACCCTCGCTCCGGAAACACCATATATTTT.

The gene calls are TRBV6-1 and TRBJ1-2; 7 nucleotides line up with TRBD1. The length of the CDR3 is 13 residues. Losses at the gene ends were 5 bases for V and 4 bases for J; bases not matched to a gene: 4. Germline assignment: CDR1 MNHNS and CDR2 SASEGT. As DNA, the CDR3 is TGTGCCAGCAGTCCGCGGGACAGCTATGGCTACACCTTC. Protein sequence: CASSPRDSYGYTF.

This clone was seen more than once but under ten times. The rearrangement uses TRBV6-4 and TRBJ1-6; D is unresolved. Germline CDR1 is MRHNA and CDR2 is SNTAGT. This CDR3 has 14 amino acids. The V end lost 5 bases, the J end lost 5 bases, and 10 bases lay between the germline ends. The CDR3: CASSRTVDNSPLHF. The CDR3 coding sequence is TGTGCCAGCAGTCGGACGGTTGATAATTCACCCCTCCACTTT.

The sample holds one count of this clone. The chain carries TRBV11-2 and TRBJ2-5; D may be TRBD1 (5 bases). This CDR3 contains 14 residues. Trimming removed 3 bases at V and 1 base at J, with 9 bases between. The germline V gene has CDR1 SGHAT and CDR2 FQNNGV. The CDR3 loop reads CASSFPDSQETQYF. The CDR3 DNA is TGTGCCAGCAGCTTCCCAGACAGCCAAGAGACCCAGTACTTC.

The chain employs TRBV28 and TRBJ1-1; D unclear. Germline V gives CDR1 MDHEN, CDR2 SYDVKM. V lost 5 bases and J lost 4, with 8 bases in between. The CDR3 runs 12 residues. In DNA form, the CDR3 reads TGTGCCAGCAGTCGAGTCCTCACTGAAGCTTTCTTT. Encoded protein: CASSRVLTEAFF.